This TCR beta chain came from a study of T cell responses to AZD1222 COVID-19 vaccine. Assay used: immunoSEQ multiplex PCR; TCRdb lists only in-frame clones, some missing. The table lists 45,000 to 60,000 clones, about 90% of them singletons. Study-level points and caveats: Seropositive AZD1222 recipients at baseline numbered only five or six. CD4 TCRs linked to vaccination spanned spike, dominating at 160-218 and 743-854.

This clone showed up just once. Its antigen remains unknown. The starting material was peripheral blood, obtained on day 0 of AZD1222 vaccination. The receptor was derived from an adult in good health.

CDR3 amino acids: CASSLGRVLDSPLHF. The CDR3 DNA follows: TGCGCCAGCAGCTTGGGCAGGGTCCTTGATTCACCCCTCCACTTT. The V gene is TRBV5-1, the J gene TRBJ1-6; weak D call: TRBD1 (5 bases). CDR3 length equals 15 residues. CDR1 SGHRS and CDR2 YFSETQ come from the germline V gene. V shed 0 bases and J shed 8 bases, with 12 bases lying between them.